The 14 T cell receptor beta chains below were found in one sample sequenced in a study of CD8 T cells in Susac syndrome (dated by TCRdb to the late 2010s). Libraries were made using the immunoSEQ multiplex PCR assay. RNA was extracted using the RNeasy kit, and 0.5 to 1 microgram was reverse transcribed with random hexamers. The public reads were reanalyzed by TCRdb: fastp trimming at Q25, MiXCR alignment, in-frame beta chains only. Duplicate CDR3 protein sequences are folded into a single record with the most common DNA and genes. This sample comprises hundreds of thousands of distinct CDR3 sequences, about 88% of them detected only once. About 0.17% of the sample lies in the top ten. The sequencing sample was made of CD8+ T cells from PBMCs. These receptors all come from a human donor with multiple sclerosis.

This chain's CDR3 is CAISGGAEAFF. CDR3 DNA sequence: TGTGCCATCAGTGGCGGGGCTGAAGCTTTCTTT. The chain joins TRBV10-3 to TRBJ1-1; D gene unclear. V was cut by 4 bases and J by 6 bases, with 6 bases left in between. The CDR3 is 11 residues long. Per germline, CDR1 ENHRY and CDR2 SYGVKD.

Here the CDR3 reads CASTKYRESPSYEQYF. CDR3 nucleotides: TGTGCCAGCACCAAATACAGGGAGTCCCCTAGCTACGAGCAGTACTTC. This chain links TRBV7-9 with TRBJ2-7; TRBD1 might be the D (6 bases). CDR1 is SEHNR, CDR2 FQNEAQ, per germline (reference sequence). Deletions cut 7 bases from V and 3 bases from J, with 22 bases between. The length of the CDR3 is 16 residues.

This clonotype has a handful of counts. V usage is TRBV4-1 and J usage is TRBJ2-7; D is possibly TRBD1 (6 bases). The length of the CDR3 is 14 residues. Germline V lookup: CDR1 MGHRA, CDR2 YSYEKL. V was clipped by 1 base and J by 3 bases, with 10 bases between them. The CDR3 DNA sequence: TGCGCCAGCAGCCAAGTTAGAGGGGGCTACGAGCAGTACTTC. This gives the protein CASSQVRGGYEQYF.

The V gene is TRBV2, the J gene TRBJ2-3; TRBD2 matches at 7 bases. The CDR3 is made up of 14 amino acids. The junction had 6 bases not matched to a gene; V was cut back by 4 bases and J by 5 bases. CDR1 is SNHLY and CDR2 is FYNNEI in the germline V gene. The CDR3 coding sequence is TGTGCCAGCAGTGTTCTGGGAGGGGAAGATACGCAGTATTTT. It is translated as CASSVLGGEDTQYF.

J is TRBJ2-5 and V is TRBV5-1; D uncertain. In germline, CDR1 is SGHRS, CDR2 YFSETQ. Trimming removed 5 bases at V and 2 bases at J, with 10 bases between. This CDR3 comprises 13 residues. As DNA, the CDR3 is TGCGCCAGCAGGGCCGAAAGTCAAGAGACCCAGTACTTC. This codes for CASRAESQETQYF.

The rearrangement links TRBV7-9 to TRBJ2-1; D is possibly TRBD2 (5 bases). The CDR3 totals 12 residues. Germline CDR1 SEHNR, CDR2 FQNEAQ (reference sequence). The V end lost 2 bases, the J end lost 9 bases, and 8 bases lay between the germline ends. The CDR3 DNA reads as TGTGCCAGCAGCTTACTAGCAGTTGAGCAGTTCTTC. Its protein is CASSLLAVEQFF. The full variable domain, rest sourced from reference TRBV7-9 and TRBJ2-1, is DTGVSQNPRHKITKRGQNVTFRCDPISEHNRLYWYRQTLGQGPEFLTYFQNEAQLEKSRLLSDRFSAERPKGSFSTLEIQRTEQGDSAMYLCASSLLAVEQFFGPGTRLTVL.

The chain combines TRBV20-1 with TRBJ2-1, with 9 bases that match TRBD2. V lost 3 bases and J lost 9; bases outside the gene matches: 12. The germline CDR1 and CDR2 sequences are DFQATT and SNEGSKA (reference sequence). There are 15 residues in the CDR3. The CDR3 is CSASGGGRGLAEQFF. The CDR3 coding sequence is TGCAGTGCTAGTGGGGGCGGGAGGGGTCTGGCTGAGCAGTTCTTC.

The V and J genes are TRBV4-1 and TRBJ2-2; unclear D gene. This CDR3 contains 15 residues. Germline loops: CDR1 MGHRA, CDR2 YSYEKL. Trimming removed 3 bases at V and 6 bases at J, with 14 bases between. As DNA, the CDR3 is TGCGCCAGCAGCCATATAGGGAAAGATGCCGGGGAGCTGTTTTTT. The encoded protein is CASSHIGKDAGELFF.

V and J are TRBV30 and TRBJ2-3, with 7 bases aligning to TRBD1. The CDR3 runs 17 residues. The trim removed 2 bases at V and 6 bases at J, leaving 17 bases unmatched. Germline CDR1 is GTSNPN and CDR2 is SVGIG (reference sequence). The CDR3, as DNA: TGTGCCTGGAGTCCCCCCCTGGAAGGACAGGCCTTTGATACGCAGTATTTT. Encoded protein: CAWSPPLEGQAFDTQYF.

The gene calls are TRBV4-3 and TRBJ1-1; tentatively, D is TRBD1 (5 bases). The CDR3 extends over 16 amino acids. V gave up 0 bases and J gave up 1 base, with 12 bases separating them. Germline V gene sequence: CDR1 LGHNA, CDR2 YSLEER. The CDR3 region is CASSQDTPTENTEAFF. The DNA for the CDR3 is TGCGCCAGCAGCCAAGATACTCCGACAGAGAACACTGAAGCTTTCTTT.

This sequence joins TRBV30 and TRBJ2-7, with 9 bases lining up with TRBD2. CDR3 length: 13 residues. Germline V CDR1 and CDR2: GTSNPN, SVGIG (reference sequence). The trim removed 2 bases at V and 6 bases at J, leaving 5 bases unmatched. CDR3 coding DNA: TGTGCCTGGAGTCTTCTAGCGGGGACCGAGCAGTACTTC. Translating gives CAWSLLAGTEQYF.

The chain is built from TRBV27 and TRBJ2-3; TRBD1 matches at 8 bases. The trim removed 7 bases at V and 2 bases at J, leaving 11 bases unmatched. From germline, CDR1 is MNHEY and CDR2 SMNVEV (reference sequence). The CDR3 has 16 residues. CDR3 in DNA: TGTGCCAGCAACGCCGACAGGGGCGCTACCACAGATACGCAGTATTTT. Translating it yields CASNADRGATTDTQYF.

This chain links TRBV20-1 with TRBJ2-3; 11 bases agree with TRBD2. Unmatched junction bases numbered 6, after V lost 3 bases and J lost 1 base. The CDR3 contains 16 residues. Germline CDR1 reads DFQATT; CDR2 reads SNEGSKA (reference sequence). The CDR3 coding sequence is TGCAGTGCTAGTGAGCCGGGACTAGCGGGCACAGATACGCAGTATTTT. Translated, it gives CSASEPGLAGTDTQYF.

This chain joins TRBV7-9 and TRBJ1-1; D uncertain. Trimming stripped 3 bases from V and 6 bases from J, with 8 bases between. Germline CDR1 reads SEHNR; CDR2 reads FQNEAQ (reference sequence). The CDR3 consists of 12 residues. CDR3 nucleotides: TGTGCCAGCAGCTTCCCTGATGCTGAAGCTTTCTTT. It codes for CASSFPDAEAFF.